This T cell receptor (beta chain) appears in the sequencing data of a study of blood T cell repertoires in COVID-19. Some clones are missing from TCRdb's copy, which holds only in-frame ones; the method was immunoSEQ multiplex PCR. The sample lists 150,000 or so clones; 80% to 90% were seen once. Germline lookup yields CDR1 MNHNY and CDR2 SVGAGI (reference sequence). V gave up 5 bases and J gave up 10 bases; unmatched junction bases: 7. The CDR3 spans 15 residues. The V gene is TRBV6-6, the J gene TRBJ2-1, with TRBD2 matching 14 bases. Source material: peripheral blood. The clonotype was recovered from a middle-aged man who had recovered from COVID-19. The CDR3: CASSPTSGRAREQFF. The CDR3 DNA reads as TGTGCCAGCAGTCCGACTAGCGGGAGGGCCAGGGAGCAGTTCTTC.